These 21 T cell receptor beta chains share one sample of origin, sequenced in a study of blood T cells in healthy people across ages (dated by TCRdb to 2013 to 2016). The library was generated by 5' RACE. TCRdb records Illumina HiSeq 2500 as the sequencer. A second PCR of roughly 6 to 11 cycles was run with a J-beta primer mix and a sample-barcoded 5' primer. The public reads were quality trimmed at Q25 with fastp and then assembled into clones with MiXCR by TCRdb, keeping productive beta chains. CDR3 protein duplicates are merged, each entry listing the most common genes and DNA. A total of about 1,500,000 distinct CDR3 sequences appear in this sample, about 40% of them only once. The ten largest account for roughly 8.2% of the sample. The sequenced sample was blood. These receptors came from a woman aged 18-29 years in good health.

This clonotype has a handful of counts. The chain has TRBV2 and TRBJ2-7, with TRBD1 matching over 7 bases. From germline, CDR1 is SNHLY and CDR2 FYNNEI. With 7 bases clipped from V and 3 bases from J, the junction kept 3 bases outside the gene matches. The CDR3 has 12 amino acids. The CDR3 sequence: CASTGGIYEQYF. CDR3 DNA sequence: TGTGCCAGCACAGGGGGAATCTACGAGCAGTACTTC.

The CDR3 loop reads CASSRGQAAEQYF. For the CDR3, the DNA is TGTGCCAGCAGCAGGGGACAGGCCGCCGAGCAGTACTTC. The chain combines TRBV11-1 with TRBJ2-7; 8 nucleotides agree with TRBD1. Trimming removed 5 bases from V and 6 bases from J; junction bases left unmatched: 6. The CDR3 is 13 residues long. CDR1 is SGHAT and CDR2 is FQDESV in the germline V gene (reference sequence). The full variable domain, its missing parts supplied by reference TRBV11-1 and TRBJ2-7, is EAEVAQSPRYKITEKSQAVAFWCDPISGHATLYWYRQILGQGPELLVQFQDESVVDDSQLPKDRFSAERLKGVDSTLKIQPAELGDSAMYLCASSRGQAAEQYFGPGTRLTVT.

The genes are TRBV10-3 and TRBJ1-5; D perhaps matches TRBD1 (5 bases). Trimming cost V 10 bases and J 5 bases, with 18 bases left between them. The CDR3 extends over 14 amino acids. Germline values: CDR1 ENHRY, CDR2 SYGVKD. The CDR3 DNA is TGTGCCACGTTAGGCCGGCAGGGCGATCAGCCCCAGCATTTT. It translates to CATLGRQGDQPQHF.

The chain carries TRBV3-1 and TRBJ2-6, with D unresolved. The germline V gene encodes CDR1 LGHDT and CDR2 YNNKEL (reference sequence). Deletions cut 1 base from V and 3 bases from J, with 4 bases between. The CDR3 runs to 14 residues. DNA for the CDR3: TGTGCCAGCAGCCAAGCCCGTGGGGCCAACGTCCTGACTTTC. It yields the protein CASSQARGANVLTF.

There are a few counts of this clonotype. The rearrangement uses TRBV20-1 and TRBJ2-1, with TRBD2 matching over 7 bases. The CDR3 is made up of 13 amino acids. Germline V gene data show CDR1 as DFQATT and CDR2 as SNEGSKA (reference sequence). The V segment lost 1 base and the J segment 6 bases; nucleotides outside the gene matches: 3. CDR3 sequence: CSARGGSPNEQFF. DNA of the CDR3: TGCAGTGCTAGAGGCGGGAGCCCCAATGAGCAGTTCTTC.

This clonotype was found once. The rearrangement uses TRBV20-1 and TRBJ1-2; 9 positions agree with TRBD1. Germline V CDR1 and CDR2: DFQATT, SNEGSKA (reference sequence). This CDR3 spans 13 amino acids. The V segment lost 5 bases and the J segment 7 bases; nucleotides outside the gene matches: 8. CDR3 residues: CSAAGQGFTGYTF. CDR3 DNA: TGCAGTGCTGCGGGACAGGGATTTACTGGCTACACCTTC.

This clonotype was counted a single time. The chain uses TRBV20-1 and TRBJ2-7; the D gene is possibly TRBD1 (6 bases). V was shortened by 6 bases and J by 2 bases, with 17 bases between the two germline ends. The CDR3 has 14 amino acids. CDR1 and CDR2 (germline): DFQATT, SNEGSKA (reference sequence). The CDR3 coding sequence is TGCAGTGCAATCGACAAAGAGGGGGCCTACGAGCAGTACTTC. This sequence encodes CSAIDKEGAYEQYF.

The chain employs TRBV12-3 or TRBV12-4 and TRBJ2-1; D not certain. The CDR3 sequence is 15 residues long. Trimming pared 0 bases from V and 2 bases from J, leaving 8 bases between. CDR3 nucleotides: TGTGCCAGCAGTTTAGCCGGGTACCCCTACAATGAGCAGTTCTTC. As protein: CASSLAGYPYNEQFF.

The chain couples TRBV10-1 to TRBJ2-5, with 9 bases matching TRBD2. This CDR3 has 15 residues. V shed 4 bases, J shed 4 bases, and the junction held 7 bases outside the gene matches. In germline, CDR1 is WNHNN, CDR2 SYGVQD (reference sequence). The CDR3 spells CASSGSGGTRETQYF. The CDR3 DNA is TGCGCCAGCAGTGGTAGCGGGGGTACCAGAGAGACCCAGTACTTC.

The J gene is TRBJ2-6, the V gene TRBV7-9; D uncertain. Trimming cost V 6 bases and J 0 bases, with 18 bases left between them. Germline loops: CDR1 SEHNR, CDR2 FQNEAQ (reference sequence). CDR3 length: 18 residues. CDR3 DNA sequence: TGTGCCAGCAGATCCCGCCAGTTGGAGAGCTCTGGGGCCAACGTCCTGACTTTC. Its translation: CASRSRQLESSGANVLTF.

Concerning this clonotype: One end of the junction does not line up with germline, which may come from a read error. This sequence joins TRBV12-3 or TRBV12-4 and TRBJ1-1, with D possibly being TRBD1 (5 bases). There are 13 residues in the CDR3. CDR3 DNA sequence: TGTGCCAACAGTTTAGCAGGGTCCACTGAAGCTTTCTTT. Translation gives CANSLAGSTEAFF.

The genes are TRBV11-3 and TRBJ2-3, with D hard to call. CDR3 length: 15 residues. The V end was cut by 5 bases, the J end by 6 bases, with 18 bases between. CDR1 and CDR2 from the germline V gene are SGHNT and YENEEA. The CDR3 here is CASSHTVGPGDTQYF. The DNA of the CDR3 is TGTGCCAGCAGCCATACGGTCGGACCCGGGGATACGCAGTATTTT.

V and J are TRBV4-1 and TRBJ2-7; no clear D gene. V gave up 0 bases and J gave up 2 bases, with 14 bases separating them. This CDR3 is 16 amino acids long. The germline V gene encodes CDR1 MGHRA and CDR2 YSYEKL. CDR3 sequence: CASSQDATATPYEQYF. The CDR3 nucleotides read TGCGCCAGCAGCCAAGATGCGACGGCAACTCCCTACGAGCAGTACTTC.

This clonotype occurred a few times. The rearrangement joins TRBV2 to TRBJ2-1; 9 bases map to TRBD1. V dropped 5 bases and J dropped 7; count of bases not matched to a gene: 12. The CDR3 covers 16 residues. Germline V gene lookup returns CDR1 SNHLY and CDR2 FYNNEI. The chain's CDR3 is CASSSRQGGSTNEQFF. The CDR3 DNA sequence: TGTGCCAGCAGTAGTCGACAGGGGGGCTCTACAAATGAGCAGTTCTTC.

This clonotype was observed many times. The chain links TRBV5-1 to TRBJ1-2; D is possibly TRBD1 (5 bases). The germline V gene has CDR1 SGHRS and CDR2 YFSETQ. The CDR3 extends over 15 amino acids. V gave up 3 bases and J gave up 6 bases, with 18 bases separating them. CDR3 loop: CASSSGWWGGDGYTF. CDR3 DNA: TGCGCCAGCAGCTCCGGTTGGTGGGGAGGGGATGGCTACACCTTC.

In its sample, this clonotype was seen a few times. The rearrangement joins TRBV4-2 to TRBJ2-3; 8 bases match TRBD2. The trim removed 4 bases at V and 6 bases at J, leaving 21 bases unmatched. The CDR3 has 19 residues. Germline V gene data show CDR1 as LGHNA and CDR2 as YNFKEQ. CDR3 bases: TGTGCCAGCAGCCCGGGGACTAGATTGGTTGGTTTTTTCCGGGATACGCAGTATTTT. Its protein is CASSPGTRLVGFFRDTQYF.

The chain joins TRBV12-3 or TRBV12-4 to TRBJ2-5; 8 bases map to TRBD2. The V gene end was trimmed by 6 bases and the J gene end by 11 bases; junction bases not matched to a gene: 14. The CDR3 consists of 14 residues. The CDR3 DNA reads TGTGCCAGCAGGGCCGGGACTAGAGGGAATGAGCAGTACTTC. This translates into CASRAGTRGNEQYF.

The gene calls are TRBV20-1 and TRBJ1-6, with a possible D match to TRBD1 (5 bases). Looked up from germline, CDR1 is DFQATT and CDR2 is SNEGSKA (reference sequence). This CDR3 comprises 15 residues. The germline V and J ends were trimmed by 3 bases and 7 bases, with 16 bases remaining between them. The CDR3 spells CSARTLGAQNSPLHF. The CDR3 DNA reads TGCAGTGCTAGGACCCTCGGGGCTCAAAATTCACCCCTCCACTTT.

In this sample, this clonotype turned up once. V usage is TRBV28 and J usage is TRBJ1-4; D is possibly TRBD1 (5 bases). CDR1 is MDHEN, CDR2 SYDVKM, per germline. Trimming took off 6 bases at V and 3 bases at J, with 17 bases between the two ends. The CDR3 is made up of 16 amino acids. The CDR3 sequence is CASRMGRDGANEKLFF. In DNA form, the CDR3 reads TGTGCCAGCAGAATGGGCCGGGACGGAGCTAATGAAAAACTGTTTTTT.

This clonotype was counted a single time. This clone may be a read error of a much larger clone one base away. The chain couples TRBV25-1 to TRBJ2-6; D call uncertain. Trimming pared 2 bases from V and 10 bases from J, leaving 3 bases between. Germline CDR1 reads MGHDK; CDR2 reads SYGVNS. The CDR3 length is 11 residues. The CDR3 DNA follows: TGTGCCAGCAGTGAAGCTAACGTCCTGACTTTC. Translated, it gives CASSEANVLTF.

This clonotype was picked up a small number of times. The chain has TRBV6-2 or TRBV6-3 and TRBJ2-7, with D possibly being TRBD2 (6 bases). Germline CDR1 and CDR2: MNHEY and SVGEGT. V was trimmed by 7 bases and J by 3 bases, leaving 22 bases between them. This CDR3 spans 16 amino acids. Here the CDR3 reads CASTYSGDAPNYEQYF. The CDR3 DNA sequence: TGTGCCAGCACCTATTCGGGGGACGCCCCTAACTACGAGCAGTACTTC.